The 19 T cell receptor beta chains below come from one sample, sequenced in a study of cytomegalovirus exposure and HLA in healthy donors. Both 60 Vbeta primers and 13 Jbeta primers went into the PCR. The protocol was immunoSEQ multiplex PCR, while the TCRdb copy is restricted to in-frame clones and leaves out a portion. The table includes 95,000 to 110,000 clones, less than 85% detected once. Source material: PBMCs. Source of these receptors: a woman aged 40 to 49 in good health and CMV-seropositive.

The chain links TRBV23-1 to TRBJ1-3; D may be TRBD1 (6 bases). TRBV23-1 is noted as an ORF with a role that remains uncertain. Trimming stripped 8 bases from V and 0 bases from J, with 11 bases between. This CDR3 is 14 amino acids long. CDR3 coding DNA: TGCGCCAGCGGAACGACAGGCTCTGGAAACACCATATATTTT. This codes for CASGTTGSGNTIYF.

This clone was seen only once. This chain uses TRBV12-5 with TRBJ2-3; D gene uncertain. Trimming pared 2 bases from V and 8 bases from J, leaving 5 bases between. Germline V gene lookup returns CDR1 LGHNT and CDR2 FRNRAP. This CDR3 region has 11 residues. CDR3 sequence reads: CASGLFGTQYF. The DNA of the CDR3 is TGTGCTAGTGGTTTGTTCGGTACGCAGTATTTT.

This clone was seen more than once but under ten times. CDR3 in amino acids: CASSRTPGGQGDHEQYF. The CDR3 nucleotides are TGCGCCAGCAGCAGAACGCCGGGAGGACAGGGGGACCACGAGCAGTACTTC. The chain is built from TRBV5-1 and TRBJ2-7; 10 bases are shared with TRBD1. The CDR3 extends over 17 amino acids. In germline, CDR1 is SGHRS, CDR2 YFSETQ. Germline trimming cut 4 bases from V and 5 bases from J; bases unmatched to any gene: 15.

The chain uses TRBV2 and TRBJ2-7; 11 bases fit TRBD1. The CDR3 is 15 amino acids. CDR1 is SNHLY and CDR2 is FYNNEI in the germline V gene. The trim removed 1 base at V and 4 bases at J, leaving 3 bases unmatched. CDR3 region: CASSEVGTGGYEQYF. The CDR3 DNA follows: TGTGCCAGCAGTGAAGTGGGGACAGGGGGATACGAGCAGTACTTC.

This chain uses TRBV30 with TRBJ1-2; tentatively, D is TRBD1 (6 bases). The CDR3 extends over 14 amino acids. V was clipped by 2 bases and J by 5 bases, with 15 bases between them. Per the germline V gene, CDR1 is GTSNPN and CDR2 is SVGIG (reference sequence). The DNA for the CDR3 is TGTGCCTGGAGTTATGAACAGGGAATTTATGGCTACACCTTC. Its protein is CAWSYEQGIYGYTF.

This clone has more than one count but fewer than ten. The chain recombines TRBV19 with TRBJ2-3; TRBD1 matches at 9 bases. The germline V gene encodes CDR1 LNHDA and CDR2 SQIVND (reference sequence). The CDR3 contains 14 residues. The V gene end was trimmed by 4 bases and the J gene end by 6 bases; junction bases not matched to a gene: 5. In DNA, the CDR3 is TGTGCCAGTAGTACCAGACAGGGGGGGGATACGCAGTATTTT. It codes for CASSTRQGGDTQYF. The complete variable domain, with remaining parts taken from reference TRBV19 and TRBJ2-3, reads DGGITQSPKYLFRKEGQNVTLSCEQNLNHDAMYWYRQDPGQGLRLIYYSQIVNDFQKGDIAEGYSVSREKKESFPLTVTSAQKNPTAFYLCASSTRQGGDTQYFGPGTRLTVL.

This clone has just one count. The V and J genes are TRBV4-1 and TRBJ2-1; D call uncertain. CDR1 and CDR2 from the germline V gene are MGHRA and YSYEKL. V dropped 4 bases and J dropped 6 bases, with 13 bases sitting between them. This CDR3 region has 14 residues. CDR3 sequence: CASSLEQYSNEQFF. Written as DNA, the CDR3 is TGCGCCAGCAGCCTGGAACAGTACTCCAATGAGCAGTTCTTC.

V and J are TRBV28 and TRBJ1-2; D remains unclear. This CDR3 is built from 12 residues. Per germline, CDR1 MDHEN and CDR2 SYDVKM. Trimming removed 3 bases from V and 5 bases from J, with 7 bases in between. CDR3 coding DNA: TGTGCCAGCAGTTTCGGGAATTATGGCTACACCTTC. This codes for CASSFGNYGYTF.

The gene calls are TRBV11-2 and TRBJ1-2; D unclear. This CDR3 comprises 13 residues. The germline V gene encodes CDR1 SGHAT and CDR2 FQNNGV. V was clipped by 5 bases and J by 2 bases, with 9 bases between them. CDR3 nucleotides: TGTGCCAGCAGCGCGAGCCCAAACTATGGCTACACCTTC. It yields the protein CASSASPNYGYTF.

This clone was counted a single time. CDR3 DNA sequence: TGTGCCAGCAGCCCCCATGGGGCTAACACTGAAGCTTTCTTT. It encodes CASSPHGANTEAFF. This chain uses TRBV9 with TRBJ1-1; D perhaps matches TRBD1 (5 bases). CDR1 and CDR2 (germline): SGDLS, YYNGEE. The germline V and J ends were trimmed by 4 bases and 2 bases, with 12 bases remaining between them. The CDR3 extends over 14 amino acids.

The CDR3 DNA reads TGTGCCAGCAGCCCGGGGCTAGCGGGGTACGAGCAGTACTTC. The encoded protein is CASSPGLAGYEQYF. This chain links TRBV7-2 with TRBJ2-7; 9 nucleotides match TRBD2. Germline CDR1 and CDR2: SGHTA and FQGNSA. V trimming: 5 bases; J trimming: 4 bases; junction bases outside the gene matches: 6. CDR3 length: 14 amino acids.

This chain links TRBV29-1 with TRBJ2-7; 9 nucleotides match TRBD1. Germline CDR1 and CDR2: SQVTM and ANQGSEA. V lost 6 bases and J lost 0; bases outside the gene matches: 3. The CDR3 consists of 13 residues. The CDR3 is CSVRDRASYEQYF. In nucleotides, the CDR3 is TGCAGCGTCCGGGACAGGGCCTCCTACGAGCAGTACTTC.

This clone has a single count. The chain joins TRBV27 to TRBJ2-1, with 11 positions matching TRBD1. The CDR3 is 15 residues long. The V gene's germline CDR1 is MNHEY and CDR2 SMNVEV (reference sequence). The ends lost 11 bases at V and 3 bases at J; junction bases unmatched: 9. As DNA, the CDR3 is TGTGCCGCGAGCGCCGGGACAGGGGGCTACAATGAGCAGTTCTTC. Translation: CAASAGTGGYNEQFF.

V and J are TRBV5-1 and TRBJ2-5, with D possibly matching TRBD1 (6 bases). The CDR3 length is 13 residues. Germline V CDR1 and CDR2: SGHRS, YFSETQ. Trimming left V 6 bases short and J 1 base short, with 10 bases between. The CDR3 bases are TGCGCCAGCACCGACAGGTCCCAAGAGACCCAGTACTTC. It is translated as CASTDRSQETQYF.

This clone has just one count. The rearrangement uses TRBV4-1 and TRBJ2-1, with D possibly TRBD1 on 6 matching bases. The CDR3 sequence is 17 residues long. Trimming took 1 base from V and 4 from J, leaving 17 bases between them. The germline CDR1 and CDR2 sequences are MGHRA and YSYEKL. CDR3 protein: CASSQVPMDRRYNEQFF. Here the CDR3 DNA reads TGCGCCAGCAGCCAAGTGCCCATGGACAGACGATACAATGAGCAGTTCTTC.

This chain connects TRBV29-1 to TRBJ1-5; D gene unclear. Germline CDR1 and CDR2: SQVTM and ANQGSEA. This CDR3 has 13 residues. Trimming left V 6 bases short and J 4 bases short, with 13 bases between. The CDR3 is CSVVTTQNQPQHF. CDR3 bases: TGCAGCGTGGTGACAACCCAAAATCAGCCCCAGCATTTT. The full variable domain, completed using reference TRBV29-1 and TRBJ1-5, is SAVISQKPSRDICQRGTSLTIQCQVDSQVTMMFWYRQQPGQSLTLIATANQGSEATYESGFVIDKFPISRPNLTFSTLTVSNMSPEDSSIYLCSVVTTQNQPQHFGDGTRLSIL.

This clone turned up a few times. The V and J genes are TRBV2 and TRBJ1-2; the match to TRBD1 covers 7 bases. V lost 0 bases, J lost 1 base, and 5 bases stayed unmatched. The CDR3 totals 16 residues. Germline values: CDR1 SNHLY, CDR2 FYNNEI. The CDR3 reads CASSEARSGGNYGYTF. CDR3 DNA sequence: TGTGCCAGCAGTGAAGCTAGGTCAGGGGGTAACTATGGCTACACCTTC. Full variable domain (rest looked up from reference TRBV2 and TRBJ1-2): EPEVTQTPSHQVTQMGQEVILRCVPISNHLYFYWYRQILGQKVEFLVSFYNNEISEKSEIFDDQFSVERPDGSNFTLKIRSTKLEDSAMYFCASSEARSGGNYGYTFGSGTRLTVV.

The chain uses TRBV12-5 and TRBJ2-1, with 10 bases identical to TRBD2. This CDR3 has 17 residues. Germline V gene sequence: CDR1 LGHNT, CDR2 FRNRAP. Trimming took 0 bases from V and 9 from J; bases not matched to a gene: 11. CDR3 sequence (DNA): TGTGCTAGTGGTTTGGTGGTCGGGCCTAGCGGGGGCGCTGAGCAGTTCTTC. Its protein is CASGLVVGPSGGAEQFF. The variable domain in full, completed from reference TRBV12-5 and TRBJ2-1, reads DARVTQTPRHKVTEMGQEVTMRCQPILGHNTVFWYRQTMMQGLELLAYFRNRAPLDDSGMPKDRFSAEMPDATLATLKIQPSEPRDSAVYFCASGLVVGPSGGAEQFFGPGTRLTVL.

The chain is built from TRBV6-1 and TRBJ2-1; TRBD2 aligns across 15 bases. The length of the CDR3 is 15 residues. Germline values: CDR1 MNHNS, CDR2 SASEGT. After removal of 10 bases from V and 10 bases from J, the junction contained 11 bases not matched to a gene. CDR3 DNA sequence: TGTGCCACCTCAGCGGGACTAGCGGGGGGACTAGAGCAGTTCTTC. It is translated as CATSAGLAGGLEQFF.